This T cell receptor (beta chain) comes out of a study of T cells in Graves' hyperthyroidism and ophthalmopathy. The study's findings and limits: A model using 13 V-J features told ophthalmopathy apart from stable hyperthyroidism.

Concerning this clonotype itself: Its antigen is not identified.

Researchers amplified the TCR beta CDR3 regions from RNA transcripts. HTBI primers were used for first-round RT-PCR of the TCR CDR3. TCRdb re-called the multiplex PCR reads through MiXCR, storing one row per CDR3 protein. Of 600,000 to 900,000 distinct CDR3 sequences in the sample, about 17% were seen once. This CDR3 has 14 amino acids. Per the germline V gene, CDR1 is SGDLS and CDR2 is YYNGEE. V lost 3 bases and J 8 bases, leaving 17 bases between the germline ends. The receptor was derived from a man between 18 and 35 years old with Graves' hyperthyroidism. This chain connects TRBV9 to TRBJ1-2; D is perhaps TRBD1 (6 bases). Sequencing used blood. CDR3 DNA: TGTGCCAGCAGCGACAGGACAGCCAACGGGGGCTACACCTTC. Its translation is CASSDRTANGGYTF.